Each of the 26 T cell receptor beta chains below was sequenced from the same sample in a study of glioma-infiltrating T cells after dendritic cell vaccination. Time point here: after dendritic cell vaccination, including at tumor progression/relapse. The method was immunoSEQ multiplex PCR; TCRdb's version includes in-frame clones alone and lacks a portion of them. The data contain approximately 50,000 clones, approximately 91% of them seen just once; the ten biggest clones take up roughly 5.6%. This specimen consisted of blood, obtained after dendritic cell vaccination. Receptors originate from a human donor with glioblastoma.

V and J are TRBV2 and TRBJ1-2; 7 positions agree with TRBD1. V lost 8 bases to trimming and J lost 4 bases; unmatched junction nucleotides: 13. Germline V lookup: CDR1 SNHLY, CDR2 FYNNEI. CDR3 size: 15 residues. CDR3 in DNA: TGTGCCAGCGAAACGATCGCGAACAGGGGCTATGGCTACACCTTC. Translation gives CASETIANRGYGYTF. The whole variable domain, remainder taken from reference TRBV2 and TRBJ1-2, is EPEVTQTPSHQVTQMGQEVILRCVPISNHLYFYWYRQILGQKVEFLVSFYNNEISEKSEIFDDQFSVERPDGSNFTLKIRSTKLEDSAMYFCASETIANRGYGYTFGSGTRLTVV.

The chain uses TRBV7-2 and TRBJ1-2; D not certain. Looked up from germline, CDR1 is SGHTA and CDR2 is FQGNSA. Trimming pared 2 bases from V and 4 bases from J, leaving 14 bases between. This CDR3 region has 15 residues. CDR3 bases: TGTGCCAGCAGCTTAACGCGGTCAGCGATCTATGGCTACACCTTC. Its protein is CASSLTRSAIYGYTF. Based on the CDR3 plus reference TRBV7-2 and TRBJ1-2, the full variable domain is GAGVSQSPSNKVTEKGKDVELRCDPISGHTALYWYRQSLGQGLEFLIYFQGNSAPDKSGLPSDRFSAERTGGSVSTLTIQRTQQEDSAVYLCASSLTRSAIYGYTFGSGTRLTVV.

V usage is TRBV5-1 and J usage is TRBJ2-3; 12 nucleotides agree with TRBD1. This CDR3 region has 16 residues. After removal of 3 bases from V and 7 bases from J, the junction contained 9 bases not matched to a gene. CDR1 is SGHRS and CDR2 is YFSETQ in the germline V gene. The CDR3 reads CASSYSGTGGANTQYF. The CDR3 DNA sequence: TGCGCCAGCAGCTACAGCGGGACAGGGGGCGCGAATACGCAGTATTTT.

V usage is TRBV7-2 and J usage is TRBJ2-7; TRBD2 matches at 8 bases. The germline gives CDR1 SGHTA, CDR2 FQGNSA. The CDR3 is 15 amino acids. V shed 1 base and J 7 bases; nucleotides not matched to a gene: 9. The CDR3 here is CASSLDGREEREQYF. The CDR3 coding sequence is TGTGCCAGCAGCTTAGACGGGCGGGAGGAGCGGGAGCAGTACTTC.

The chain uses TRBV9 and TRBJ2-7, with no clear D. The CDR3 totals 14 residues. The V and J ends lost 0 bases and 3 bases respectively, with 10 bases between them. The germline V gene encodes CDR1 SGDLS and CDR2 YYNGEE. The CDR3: CASSVDVGYYEQYF. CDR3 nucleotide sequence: TGTGCCAGCAGCGTAGATGTCGGGTACTACGAGCAGTACTTC.

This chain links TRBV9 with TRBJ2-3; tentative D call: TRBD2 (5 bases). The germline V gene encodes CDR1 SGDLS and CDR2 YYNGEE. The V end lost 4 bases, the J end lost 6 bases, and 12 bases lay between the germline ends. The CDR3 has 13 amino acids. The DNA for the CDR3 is TGTGCCAGCAGCATAAGTACGGGGGATACGCAGTATTTT. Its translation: CASSISTGDTQYF.

The CDR3 DNA is TGTGCCAGCAGTAAACAGGGATGGGTTGAGGATACGCAGTATTTT. As protein: CASSKQGWVEDTQYF. The V call is TRBV6-5, the J call TRBJ2-3; tentative D call: TRBD1 (6 bases). Germline V gene sequence: CDR1 MNHEY, CDR2 SVGAGI. V lost 5 bases, J lost 6 bases, and 18 bases lay in between. The CDR3 has 15 amino acids.

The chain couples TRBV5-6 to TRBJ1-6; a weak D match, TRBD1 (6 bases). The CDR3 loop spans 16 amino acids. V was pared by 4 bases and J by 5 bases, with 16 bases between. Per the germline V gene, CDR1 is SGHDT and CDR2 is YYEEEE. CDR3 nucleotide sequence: TGTGCCAGCAGCCTAAACGGCTGGACAGATAATTCACCCCTCCACTTT. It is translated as CASSLNGWTDNSPLHF.

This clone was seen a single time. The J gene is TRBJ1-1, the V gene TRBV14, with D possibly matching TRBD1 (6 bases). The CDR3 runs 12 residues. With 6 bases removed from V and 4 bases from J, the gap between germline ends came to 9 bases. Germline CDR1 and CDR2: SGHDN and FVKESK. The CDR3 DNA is TGTGCCAGCAGACAGGGATCCACTGAAGCTTTCTTT. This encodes CASRQGSTEAFF.

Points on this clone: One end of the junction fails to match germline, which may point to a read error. The CDR3 bases are TGTGCTAGCAGCCGACTAGCGGGACAGGACGAGCAGTACTTC. Encoded protein: CASSRLAGQDEQYF. The chain has TRBV7-7 and TRBJ2-7; 11 nucleotides line up with TRBD2. The CDR3 is 14 residues long. The germline gives CDR1 SSHAT, CDR2 FNYEAQ (reference sequence).

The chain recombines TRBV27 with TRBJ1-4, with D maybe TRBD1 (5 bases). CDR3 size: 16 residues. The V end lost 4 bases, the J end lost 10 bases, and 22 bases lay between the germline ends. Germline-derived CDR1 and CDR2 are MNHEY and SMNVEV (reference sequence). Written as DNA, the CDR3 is TGTGCCAGCAGTTCCCCCGCCGGGGGAGGAATGATAAAACTGTTTTTT. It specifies CASSSPAGGGMIKLFF.

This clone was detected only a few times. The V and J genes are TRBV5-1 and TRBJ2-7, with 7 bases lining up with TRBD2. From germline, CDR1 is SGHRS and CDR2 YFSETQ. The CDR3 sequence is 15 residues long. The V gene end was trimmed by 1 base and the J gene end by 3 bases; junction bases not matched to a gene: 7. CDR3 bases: TGCGCCAGCAGCTTGCTCCCAGCGGGGATCTACGAGCAGTACTTC. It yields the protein CASSLLPAGIYEQYF.

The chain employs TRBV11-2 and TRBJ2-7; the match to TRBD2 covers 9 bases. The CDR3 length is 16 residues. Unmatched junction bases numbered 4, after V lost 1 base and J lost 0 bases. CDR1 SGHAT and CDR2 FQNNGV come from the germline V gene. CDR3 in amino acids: CASSLVTSGPSYEQYF. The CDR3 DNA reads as TGTGCCAGCAGCTTAGTAACTAGCGGGCCCTCCTACGAGCAGTACTTC.

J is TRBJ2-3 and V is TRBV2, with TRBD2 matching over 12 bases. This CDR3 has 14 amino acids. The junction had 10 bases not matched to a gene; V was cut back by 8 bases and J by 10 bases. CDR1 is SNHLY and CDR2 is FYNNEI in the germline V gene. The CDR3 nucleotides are TGTGCCAGCCGGTTTGGGACTAGCGGGCGTTCGCAGTATTTT. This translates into CASRFGTSGRSQYF.

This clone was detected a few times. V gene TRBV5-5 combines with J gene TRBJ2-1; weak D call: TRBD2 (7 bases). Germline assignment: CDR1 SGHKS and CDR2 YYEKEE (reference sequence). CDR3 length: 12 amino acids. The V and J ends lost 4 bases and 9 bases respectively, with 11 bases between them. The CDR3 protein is CASSLGGGEQFF. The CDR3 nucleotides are TGTGCCAGCAGCCTGGGAGGGGGTGAGCAGTTCTTC.

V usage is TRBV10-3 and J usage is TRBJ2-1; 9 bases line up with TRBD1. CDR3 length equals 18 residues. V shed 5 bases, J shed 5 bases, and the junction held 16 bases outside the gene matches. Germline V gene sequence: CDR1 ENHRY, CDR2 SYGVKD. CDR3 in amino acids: CAISKTSTVDRGDNEQFF. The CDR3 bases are TGTGCCATCAGTAAAACCTCAACTGTGGACAGGGGCGACAATGAGCAGTTCTTC.

The CDR3 bases are TGTGCCAGCAGCAAATCCGGGACTAGCTCATACGAGCAGTACTTC. Protein: CASSKSGTSSYEQYF. This rearrangement joins TRBV9 to TRBJ2-7; 9 bases match TRBD2. With 4 bases clipped from V and 4 bases from J, the junction kept 9 bases outside the gene matches. Germline V gene sequence: CDR1 SGDLS, CDR2 YYNGEE. The CDR3 is 15 residues long.

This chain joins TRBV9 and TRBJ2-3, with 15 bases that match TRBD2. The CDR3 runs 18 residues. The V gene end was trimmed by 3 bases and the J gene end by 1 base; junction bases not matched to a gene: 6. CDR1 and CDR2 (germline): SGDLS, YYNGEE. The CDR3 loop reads CASSARTSGRVGTDTQYF. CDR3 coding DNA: TGTGCCAGCAGCGCGAGGACTAGCGGGAGGGTCGGCACAGATACGCAGTATTTT. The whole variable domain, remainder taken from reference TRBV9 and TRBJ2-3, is DSGVTQTPKHLITATGQRVTLRCSPRSGDLSVYWYQQSLDQGLQFLIQYYNGEERAKGNILERFSAQQFPDLHSELNLSSLELGDSALYFCASSARTSGRVGTDTQYFGPGTRLTVL.

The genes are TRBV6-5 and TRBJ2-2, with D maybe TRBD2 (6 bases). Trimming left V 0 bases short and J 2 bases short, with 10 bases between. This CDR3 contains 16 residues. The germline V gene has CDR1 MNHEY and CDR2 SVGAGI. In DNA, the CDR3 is TGTGCCAGCAGTTACTCGCAGCGGGTCAACACCGGGGAGCTGTTTTTT. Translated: CASSYSQRVNTGELFF.

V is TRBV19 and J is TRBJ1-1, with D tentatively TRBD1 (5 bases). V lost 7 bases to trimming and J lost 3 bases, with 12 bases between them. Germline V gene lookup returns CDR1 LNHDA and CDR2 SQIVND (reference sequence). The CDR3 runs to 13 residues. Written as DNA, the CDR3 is TGTGCCAGTACCCCCGGGGGTTACACTGAAGCTTTCTTT. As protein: CASTPGGYTEAFF.

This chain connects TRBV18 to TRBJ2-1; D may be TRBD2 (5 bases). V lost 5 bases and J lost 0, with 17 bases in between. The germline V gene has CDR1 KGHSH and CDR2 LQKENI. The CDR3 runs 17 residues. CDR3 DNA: TGTGCCAGCTCAGCGCTAACGGGAATGGCCTCCTACAATGAGCAGTTCTTC. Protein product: CASSALTGMASYNEQFF.

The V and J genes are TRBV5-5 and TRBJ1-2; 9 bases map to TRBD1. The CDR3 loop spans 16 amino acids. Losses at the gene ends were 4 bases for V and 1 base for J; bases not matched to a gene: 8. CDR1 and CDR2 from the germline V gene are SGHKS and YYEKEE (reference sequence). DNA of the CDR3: TGTGCCAGCAGCCCCAGACAGGGGGGCGTTAACTATGGCTACACCTTC. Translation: CASSPRQGGVNYGYTF.

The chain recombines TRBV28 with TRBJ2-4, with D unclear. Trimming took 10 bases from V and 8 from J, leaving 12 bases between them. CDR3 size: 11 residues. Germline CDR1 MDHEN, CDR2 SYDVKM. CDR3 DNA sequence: TGTGCCACCTCAATCGCGCACATTCAGTACTTC. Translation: CATSIAHIQYF. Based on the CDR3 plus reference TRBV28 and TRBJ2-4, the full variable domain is DVKVTQSSRYLVKRTGEKVFLECVQDMDHENMFWYRQDPGLGLRLIYFSYDVKMKEKGDIPEGYSVSREKKERFSLILESASTNQTSMYLCATSIAHIQYFGAGTRLSVL.

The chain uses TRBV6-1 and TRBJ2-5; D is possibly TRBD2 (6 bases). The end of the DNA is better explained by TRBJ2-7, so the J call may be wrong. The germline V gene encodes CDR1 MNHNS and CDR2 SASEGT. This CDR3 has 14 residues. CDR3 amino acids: CASVPSANSYEQYF. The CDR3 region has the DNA TGTGCCAGTGTCCCTAGCGCCAACTCCTACGAGCAGTACTTC.

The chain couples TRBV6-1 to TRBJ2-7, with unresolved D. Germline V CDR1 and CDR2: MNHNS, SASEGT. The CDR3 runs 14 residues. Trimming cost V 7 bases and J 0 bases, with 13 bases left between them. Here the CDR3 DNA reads TGTGCCAGCACAGTGCATACAATCTCCTACGAGCAGTACTTC. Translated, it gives CASTVHTISYEQYF.

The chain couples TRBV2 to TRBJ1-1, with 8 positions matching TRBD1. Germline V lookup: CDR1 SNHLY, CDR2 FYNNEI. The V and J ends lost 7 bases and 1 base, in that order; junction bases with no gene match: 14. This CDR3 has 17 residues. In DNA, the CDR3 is TGTGCCAGCATCATAGACAGGGGCGCCTTGAGGAACACTGAAGCTTTCTTT. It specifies CASIIDRGALRNTEAFF.